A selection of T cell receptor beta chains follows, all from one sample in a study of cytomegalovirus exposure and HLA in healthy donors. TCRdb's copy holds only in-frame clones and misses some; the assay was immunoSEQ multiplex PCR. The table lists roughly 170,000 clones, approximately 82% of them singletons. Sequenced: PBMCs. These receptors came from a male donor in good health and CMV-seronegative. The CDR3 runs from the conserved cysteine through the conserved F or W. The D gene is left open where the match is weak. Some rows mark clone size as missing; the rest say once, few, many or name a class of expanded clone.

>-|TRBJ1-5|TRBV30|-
TGTGCCTGGGGAACAGTTAGAGATCAGCCCCAGCATTTT
CAWGTVRDQPQHF
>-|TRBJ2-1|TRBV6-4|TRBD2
TGTGCCAGTGGTCCACTAGCGGGGGGGATCGAGCAGTTCTTC
CASGPLAGGIEQFF
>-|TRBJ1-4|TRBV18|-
TGTGCCAGCTCACTACCGACAGCCCAAAATGAAAAACTGTTTTTT
CASSLPTAQNEKLFF
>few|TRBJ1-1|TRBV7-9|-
TGTTCCAGCAGCAAAAGCAACACTGAAGCTTTCTTT
CSSSKSNTEAFF
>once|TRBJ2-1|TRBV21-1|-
TGTGCCAGCAGCAAAGAAAGGACAGGGACCCTCAATGAGCAGTTCTTC
CASSKERTGTLNEQFF
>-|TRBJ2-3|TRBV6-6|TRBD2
TGTGCCAGCAGTATAGCGGGGGGGCAAGATACGCAGTATTTT
CASSIAGGQDTQYF
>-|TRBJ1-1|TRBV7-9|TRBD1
TGTGCCAGCAGCCATACCCTACAGGGGTTAACGAGCACTGAAGCTTTCTTT
CASSHTLQGLTSTEAFF
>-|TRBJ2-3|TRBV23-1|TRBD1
TGCGCCAGCAGTCAATCGGACAGGGAGAATGCAGATACGCAGTATTTT
CASSQSDRENADTQYF
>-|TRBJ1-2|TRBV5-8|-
TGTGCCAGCAGACTTCAGGGGCGCGGCTACACCTTC
CASRLQGRGYTF
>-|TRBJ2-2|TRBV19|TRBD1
TGTGCCAGTATACAGGGGACGAACACCGGGGAGCTGTTTTTT
CASIQGTNTGELFF
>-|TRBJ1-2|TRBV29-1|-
TGCAGCGCTGGGGGGGTATATGGCTACACCTTC
CSAGGVYGYTF
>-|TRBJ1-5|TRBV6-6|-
TGTGCCAGCAGCCCAGAGGTCTGGAATCAGCCCCAGCATTTT
CASSPEVWNQPQHF
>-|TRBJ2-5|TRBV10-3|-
TGTGCCATCAGTCGTAGTAAACAGCAAGAGACCCAGTACTTC
CAISRSKQQETQYF
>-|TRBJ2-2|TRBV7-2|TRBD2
TGTGCCAGCTCGGAGTCTGTCGGGGGGGGCGTCAACACCGGGGAGCTGTTTTTT
CASSESVGGGVNTGELFF
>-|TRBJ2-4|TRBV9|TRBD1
TGTGCCAGCAGCTTAGGGACAGGGAGCTTGTACTTC
CASSLGTGSLYF
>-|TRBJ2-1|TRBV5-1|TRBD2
TGCGCCAGCAGCTTGGCTAGCGGGGGGCACAATGAGCAGTTCTTC
CASSLASGGHNEQFF
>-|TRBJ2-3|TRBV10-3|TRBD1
TGTGCCATCAGCCCAGCCGGACAGGTCGGCACAGATACGCAGTATTTT
CAISPAGQVGTDTQYF
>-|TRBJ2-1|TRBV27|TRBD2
TGTGCCAGCAGTTTCCCGGGACTAGCCGAGCGCGGTGAGCAGTTCTTC
CASSFPGLAERGEQFF
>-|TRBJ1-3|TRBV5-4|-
TGTGCCAGCAGCTCGGGGGTAGGTGGAAACACCATATATTTT
CASSSGVGGNTIYF
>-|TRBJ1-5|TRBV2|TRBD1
TGTGCCAGCACAGAAACAGGGGGAATGCAGCCCCAGCATTTT
CASTETGGMQPQHF
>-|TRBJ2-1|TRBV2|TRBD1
TGTGCCAGCCGTTTCGACAGGGGAACCCACAATGAGCAGTTCTTC
CASRFDRGTHNEQFF
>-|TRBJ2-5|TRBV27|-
TGTGCCAGCAGTCGATACCCCCTTGTCGGGCAAGAGACCCAGTACTTC
CASSRYPLVGQETQYF
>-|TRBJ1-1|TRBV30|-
TGTGCCTGGAGTGTAGCCAACACTGAAGCTTTCTTT
CAWSVANTEAFF
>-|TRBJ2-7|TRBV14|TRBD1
TGTGCCAGCAGGGGACAGGGGTCTATCGAGCAGTACTTC
CASRGQGSIEQYF
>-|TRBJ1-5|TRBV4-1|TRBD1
TGCGCCAGCAGCCAGACAGGGGGCTCTCAGCCCCAGCATTTT
CASSQTGGSQPQHF
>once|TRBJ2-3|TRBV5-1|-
TGCGCCAGCAGCCCGGCGGTGGCGGATCACACAGATACGCAGTATTTT
CASSPAVADHTDTQYF
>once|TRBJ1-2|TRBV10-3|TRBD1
TGTGCCATCAGTCCAAGGACAGGGAATGGCTACACCTTC
CAISPRTGNGYTF
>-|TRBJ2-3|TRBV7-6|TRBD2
TGTGCCAGCAGCTTAGTGATTGTTAGCGGGAGAACAGATACGCAGTATTTT
CASSLVIVSGRTDTQYF
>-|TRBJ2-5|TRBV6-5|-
TGTGCCAGCATAGGACAGAATGCGCAAGAGACCCAGTACTTC
CASIGQNAQETQYF
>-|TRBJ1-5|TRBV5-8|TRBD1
TGTGCCAGCACGGGGACAGGGGTTCAGCCCCAGCATTTT
CASTGTGVQPQHF
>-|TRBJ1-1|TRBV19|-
TGTGCCAGTAGTATTTCAGGGTCGAACACTGAAGCTTTCTTT
CASSISGSNTEAFF
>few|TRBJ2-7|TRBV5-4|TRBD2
TGTGCCAGCAGCGAAGGGACTAGCGGGAGCATGGAGTACTTC
CASSEGTSGSMEYF
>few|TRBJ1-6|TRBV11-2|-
TGTGCCAGCAGCCAAGTGGCAGTCGATTCACCCCTCCACTTT
CASSQVAVDSPLHF
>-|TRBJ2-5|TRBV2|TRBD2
TGTGCCAGCAGCTTGGGACTAGCGGGAAAAGAGACCCAGTACTTC
CASSLGLAGKETQYF
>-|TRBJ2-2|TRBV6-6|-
TGTGCCAGCAGGCCGGGAGATAACACCGGGGAGCTGTTTTTT
CASRPGDNTGELFF
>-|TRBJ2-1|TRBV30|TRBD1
TGTGCCTGGAGTGCCGGGACAGGGGGCGCCTACAATGAGCAGTTCTTC
CAWSAGTGGAYNEQFF
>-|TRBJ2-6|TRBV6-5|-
TGTGCCAGCAGTTACTCGTCGTCAGGGGGGGCCAACGTCCTGACTTTC
CASSYSSSGGANVLTF
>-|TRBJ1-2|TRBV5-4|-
TGTGCCAGCAGCTTAGGAGGCCGGGGGGCGAACTATGGCTACACCTTC
CASSLGGRGANYGYTF
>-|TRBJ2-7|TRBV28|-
TGTGCCAGCCGGTCGGGATCCTACGAGCAGTACTTC
CASRSGSYEQYF
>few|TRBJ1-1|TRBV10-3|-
TGTGCCATCAGGGTGACAGGAATGAACACTGAAGCTTTCTTT
CAIRVTGMNTEAFF
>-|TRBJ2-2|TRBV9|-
TGTGCCAGCAGCGTCAGGGAAGCCGGGGAGCTGTTTTTT
CASSVREAGELFF
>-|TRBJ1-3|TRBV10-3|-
TGTGCCATCAGTGAGTTCCAGGGGTTATCCGGAAACACCATATATTTT
CAISEFQGLSGNTIYF
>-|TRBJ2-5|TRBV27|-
TGTGCCAGCAGTTTACGTGGGCTCAGCGGATTTTTCCAAGAGACCCAGTACTTC
CASSLRGLSGFFQETQYF
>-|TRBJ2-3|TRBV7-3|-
TGTGCCAGCAGCTTAACGGGGACACCTGGAACAGATACGCAGTATTTT
CASSLTGTPGTDTQYF
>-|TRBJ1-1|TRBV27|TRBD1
TGTGCCAGCAGTTTAAGTGGGACAGGGGTGTCTTCTGAAGCTTTCTTT
CASSLSGTGVSSEAFF
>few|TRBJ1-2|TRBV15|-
TGTGCCACCAGCACACATGGACCCCGGGAAATCACCTTC
CATSTHGPREITF
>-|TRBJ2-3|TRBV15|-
TGTGCCACCAGCAGAACTCCGACTAGGAGAGTTAGCACAGATACGCAGTATTTT
CATSRTPTRRVSTDTQYF
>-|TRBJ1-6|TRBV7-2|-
TGTGCCAGCAGCTTAGCGATCAGGGATAATTCACCCCTCCACTTT
CASSLAIRDNSPLHF
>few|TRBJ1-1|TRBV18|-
TGTGCCAGCTCACCACCGAGCAGACAGAACACTGAAGCTTTCTTT
CASSPPSRQNTEAFF
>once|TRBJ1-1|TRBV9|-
TGTGCCAGCAGCGTCGAAACTACAGGGTGGGTTGACACTGAAGCTTTCTTT
CASSVETTGWVDTEAFF
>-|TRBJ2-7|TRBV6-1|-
TGTGCCAGCAGTGGGGCCCCCTTCTACGAGCAGTACTTC
CASSGAPFYEQYF
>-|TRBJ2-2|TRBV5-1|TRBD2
TGCGCCAGCAGCTCAGGACTAGCGGGGAACACCGGGGAGCTGTTTTTT
CASSSGLAGNTGELFF
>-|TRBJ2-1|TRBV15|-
TGTGCCACCAGCAGAGATCCTAGCTTGATTTACAATGAGCAGTTCTTC
CATSRDPSLIYNEQFF
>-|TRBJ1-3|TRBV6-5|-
TGTGCCAGCAGTTACTCTGGCAGTCCTGGAAACACCATATATTTT
CASSYSGSPGNTIYF
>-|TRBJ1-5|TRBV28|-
TGTGCCAGCCGGACAGACGATATTCAGCCCCAGCATTTT
CASRTDDIQPQHF